This T cell receptor beta chain was sequenced for a study of blood T cell repertoires in COVID-19 (TCRdb year 2020). Broadly, across the study: Samples covering the acute and convalescent phases of COVID-19 were provided by collaborators in the United States, Italy and Spain. The prospective study material was composed of cDNA or gDNA derived from T cells, B-cell-depleted T cells, or PBMCs. HLA class I and class II types, where available, came from metadata supplied by the sample provider rather than from assay-based typing. The repertoires were released in a freely available public database meant as a resource for research on the immune response to SARS-CoV-2. Deeply sampled blood TCRbeta repertoires from subjects exposed to, actively infected with, or recovered from COVID-19 were included in the dataset. The samples were drawn from the first 160 participants of the ongoing ImmuneRACE study and from under 1,500 subjects provided by 6 global collaborators. Nearly every sample came with metadata listing a de-identified subject ID, COVID-19 status, age in years and sex.

The immunoSEQ Assay, a bias-controlled multiplex PCR, was used to amplify TCRbeta CDR3 regions from genomic DNA. Per the source publication's procedure: Within the assay, amplification of reference gene primers was used to estimate how many nucleated cells each sample contained. To quantify the absolute abundance of each unique TCRbeta CDR3 rearrangement, sequence reads were collapsed and filtered. For each sample, productive Simpson clonality was calculated by taking the square root of Simpson's diversity index across productive rearrangements. The table was pulled from immuneACCESS by TCRdb, which kept in-frame rearrangements only. Such tables lose some clones; where checked, under half of the loss comes from unresolved V genes, and the rest has no known cause. That table furnishes V, J and clone size, whereas the DNA furnished D and trimming. Across this sample there are around 300,000 clones, with under 90% seen only once. Roughly 1.8% of the sample comes from the top ten.

The study at large found these results: Clinical and demographic metadata were provided uncurated, with the amount varying by source and participant.

Per the germline V gene, SGHRS is the CDR1 and YFSETQ is the CDR2. Trimming accounts for 4 bases at V and 2 bases at J, while the number of junction bases matched to no gene is 3. Including cysteine and phenylalanine, the CDR3 has 13 amino acids. Of all the DNA, just the CDR3 is kept, 39 bases in frame from base 1. Participants in the prospective study were enrolled through a virtual design, were aged roughly 18 to 100 years, and lived in 20 to 30 United States geographic areas. In the prospective study, participants were assigned to cohorts based on the clinical history participants reported in a screening survey and a study questionnaire. For ImmuneRACE Cohort 3, a participant was defined as recovered based on two consecutive negative NP/OP PCR tests, clearance by a healthcare professional, or resolution of symptoms. Mobile phlebotomists in the prospective study collected whole blood, serum and a nasopharyngeal or oropharyngeal swab from every participant. Participants in the prospective study had the option to provide additional blood draws and questionnaires over a roughly 2-month period. Before DNA extraction, blood samples from the prospective study were shipped at room temperature or frozen.

A word on this clone: Its antigen remains undetermined. No qualities accompany the bases; no much larger clone lies one base away.

The sequence was obtained from an older woman who had recovered from COVID-19. The sequencing sample was made of PBMCs or T cells enriched from blood (not recorded which). The chain uses TRBV5-1 and TRBJ2-7; 7 middle bases align to TRBD1. The CDR3 amino acid sequence is: CASSRDSAYEQYF. The nucleotide sequence reads as follows: TGCGCCAGCAGCAGGGACAGCGCCTACGAGCAGTACTTC. The reference TRBV5-1 and TRBJ2-7 proteins fill in what lies around the CDR3, so the full variable domain reads KAGVTQTPRYLIKTRGQQVTLSCSPISGHRSVSWYQQTPGQGLQFLFEYFSETQRNKGNFPGRFSGRQFSNSRSEMNVSTLELGDSALYLCASSRDSAYEQYFGPGTRLTVT.